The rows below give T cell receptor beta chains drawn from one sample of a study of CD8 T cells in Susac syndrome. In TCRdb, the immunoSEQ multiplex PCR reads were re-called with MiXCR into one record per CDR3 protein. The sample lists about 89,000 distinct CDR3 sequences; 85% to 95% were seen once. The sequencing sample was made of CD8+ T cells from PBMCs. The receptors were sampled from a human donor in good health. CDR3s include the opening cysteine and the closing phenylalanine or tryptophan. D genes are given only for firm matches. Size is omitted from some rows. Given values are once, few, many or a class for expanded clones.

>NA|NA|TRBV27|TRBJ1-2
CASSWGQDYGYTF
TGTGCCAGCAGTTGGGGACAAGACTATGGCTACACCTTC
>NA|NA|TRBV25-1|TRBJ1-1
CASRPWGESNTEAFF
TGTGCCAGCAGACCATGGGGGGAGTCCAACACTGAAGCTTTCTTT
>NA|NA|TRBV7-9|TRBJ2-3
CASMWDVTDTQYF
TGTGCCAGCATGTGGGACGTCACAGATACGCAGTATTTT
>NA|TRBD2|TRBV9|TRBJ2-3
CASSFSGGPSDTQYF
TGTGCCAGCAGCTTCAGCGGGGGGCCATCAGATACGCAGTATTTT
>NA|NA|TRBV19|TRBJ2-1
CASSILGESYNEQFF
TGTGCCAGTAGTATTTTAGGGGAATCCTACAATGAGCAGTTCTTC
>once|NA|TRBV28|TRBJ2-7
CASRPTAENSYEQYF
TGTGCCAGCAGACCCACTGCCGAAAACTCCTACGAGCAGTACTTC
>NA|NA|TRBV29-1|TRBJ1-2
CSVEDPVAAGYGYTF
TGCAGCGTTGAAGATCCGGTTGCGGCGGGCTATGGCTACACCTTC
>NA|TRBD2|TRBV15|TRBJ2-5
CATSRSYHFSGGADETQYF
TGTGCCACCAGCAGATCATACCACTTTAGCGGGGGGGCCGATGAGACCCAGTACTTC
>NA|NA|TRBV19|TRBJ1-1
CASSIGAGTEAFF
TGTGCCAGTAGTATTGGTGCGGGGACTGAAGCTTTCTTT
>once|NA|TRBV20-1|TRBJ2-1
CSAGFWGGPHNEQFF
TGCAGTGCCGGGTTCTGGGGGGGGCCCCACAATGAGCAGTTCTTC
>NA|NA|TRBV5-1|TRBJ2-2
CASSSKDENTGELFF
TGCGCCAGCAGCTCCAAGGACGAAAACACCGGGGAGCTGTTTTTT
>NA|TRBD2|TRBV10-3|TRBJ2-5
CAISESNLAGGPTETQYF
TGTGCCATCAGTGAGTCGAATCTAGCGGGGGGGCCTACGGAGACCCAGTACTTC
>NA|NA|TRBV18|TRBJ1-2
CASSPGYNYGYTF
TGTGCCAGCTCACCAGGGTATAACTATGGCTACACCTTC
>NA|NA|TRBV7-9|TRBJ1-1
CAPTAWQGNTEAFF
TGTGCACCTACCGCTTGGCAGGGGAACACTGAAGCTTTCTTT
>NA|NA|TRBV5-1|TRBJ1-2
CASTGHNDGYTF
TGCGCCAGCACGGGGCATAATGATGGCTACACCTTC
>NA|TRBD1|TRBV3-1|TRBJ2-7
CASSPLGGTGEKLATYEQYF
TGTGCCAGCAGCCCTTTAGGAGGAACAGGGGAAAAACTGGCGACCTACGAGCAGTACTTC
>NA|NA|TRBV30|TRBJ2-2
CAWSGHGSGELFF
TGTGCCTGGAGCGGACACGGCTCCGGGGAGCTGTTTTTT
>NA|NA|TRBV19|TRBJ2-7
CASSIANAQYF
TGTGCCAGTAGTATAGCCAACGCGCAGTACTTC
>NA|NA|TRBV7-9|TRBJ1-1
CASSFPRGANTEAFF
TGTGCCAGCAGCTTCCCGAGGGGGGCGAACACTGAAGCTTTCTTT
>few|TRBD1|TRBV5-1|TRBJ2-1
CASSPGTGRNNEQFF
TGCGCCAGCAGCCCCGGGACAGGGAGGAACAATGAGCAGTTCTTC
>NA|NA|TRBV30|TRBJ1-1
CAWSVEVWAEAFF
TGTGCCTGGAGTGTCGAGGTGTGGGCTGAAGCTTTCTTT
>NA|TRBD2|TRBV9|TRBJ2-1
CASSLRASGVHNEQFF
TGTGCCAGCAGCCTTCGGGCTAGCGGGGTTCACAATGAGCAGTTCTTC
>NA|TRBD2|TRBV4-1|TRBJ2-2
CASSQDPGGGTGELFF
TGCGCCAGCAGCCAAGACCCTGGGGGGGGCACCGGGGAGCTGTTTTTT
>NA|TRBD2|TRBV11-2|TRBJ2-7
CASSLVAGGLYEQYF
TGTGCCAGCAGCTTAGTAGCGGGGGGCCTCTACGAGCAGTACTTC
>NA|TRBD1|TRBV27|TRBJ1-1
CASSPGSGQGATEAFF
TGTGCCAGCAGTCCCGGCTCCGGACAGGGAGCCACTGAAGCTTTCTTT
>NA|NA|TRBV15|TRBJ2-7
CATSRTSPPLRGDEQYF
TGTGCCACCAGCAGGACCTCACCCCCCCTCAGGGGCGACGAGCAGTACTTC
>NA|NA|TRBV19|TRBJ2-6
CASSISVSGANVLTF
TGTGCCAGTAGTATCTCGGTGTCTGGGGCCAACGTCCTGACTTTC
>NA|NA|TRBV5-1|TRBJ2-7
CASSLGGGPGEQYF
TGCGCCAGCAGCTTGGGTGGGGGTCCGGGCGAGCAGTACTTC
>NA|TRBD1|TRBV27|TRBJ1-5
CASGRMTGPGDQPQHF
TGTGCCAGCGGACGGATGACAGGGCCGGGAGATCAGCCCCAGCATTTT
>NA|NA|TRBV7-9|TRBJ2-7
CASSLEDYEQYF
TGTGCCAGCAGCTTAGAAGACTACGAGCAGTACTTC
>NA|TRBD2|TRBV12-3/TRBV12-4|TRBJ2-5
CASSFGSGGLEETQYF
TGTGCCAGCAGTTTTGGTAGCGGGGGGTTAGAAGAGACCCAGTACTTC
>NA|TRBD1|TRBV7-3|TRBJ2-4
CASSLRQGAIAKNIQYF
TGTGCCAGCAGCTTAAGACAGGGGGCGATAGCCAAAAACATTCAGTACTTC
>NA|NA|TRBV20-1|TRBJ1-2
CSAGGVRPRGSHGYTF
TGCAGTGCTGGGGGGGTAAGGCCAAGGGGAAGCCATGGCTACACCTTC
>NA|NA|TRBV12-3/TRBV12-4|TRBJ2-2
CASSLGDGELFF
TGTGCCAGCAGTTTGGGAGACGGGGAGCTGTTTTTT
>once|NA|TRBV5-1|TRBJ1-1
CASTELQGQTEAFF
TGCGCCAGCACAGAGCTACAGGGTCAAACTGAAGCTTTCTTT
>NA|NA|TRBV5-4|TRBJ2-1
CASSSLTGFNEQFF
TGTGCCAGCAGCAGCCTCACAGGTTTCAATGAGCAGTTCTTC
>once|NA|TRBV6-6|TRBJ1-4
CASSYPSSGPGEKLFF
TGTGCCAGCAGTTACCCTTCTTCGGGTCCTGGCGAAAAACTGTTTTTT
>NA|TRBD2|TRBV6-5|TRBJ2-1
CASRPSGGPYNEQFF
TGTGCCAGCAGACCTAGCGGGGGGCCCTACAATGAGCAGTTCTTC
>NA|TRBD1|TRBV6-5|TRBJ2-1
CASSYSDRVGNEQFF
TGTGCCAGCAGTTACTCCGACAGGGTGGGCAATGAGCAGTTCTTC
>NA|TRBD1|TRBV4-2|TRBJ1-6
CASSQDLGTALSPLHF
TGTGCCAGCAGCCAAGATCTCGGGACAGCTCTTTCACCCCTCCACTTT
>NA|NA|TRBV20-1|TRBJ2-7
CSALTQRRSYEQYF
TGCAGTGCTTTGACCCAGCGGAGGTCCTACGAGCAGTACTTC
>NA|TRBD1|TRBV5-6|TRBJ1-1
CASSAIGTGHTEAFF
TGTGCCAGCAGCGCGATCGGGACAGGGCACACTGAAGCTTTCTTT
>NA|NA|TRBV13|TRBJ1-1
CASSHGGNTEAFF
TGTGCCAGCAGCCATGGGGGGAACACTGAAGCTTTCTTT
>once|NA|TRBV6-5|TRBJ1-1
CASIPAGGTEAFF
TGTGCCAGCATCCCGGCTGGCGGCACTGAAGCTTTCTTT
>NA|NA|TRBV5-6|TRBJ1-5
CASSWGSNQPQHF
TGTGCCAGCAGCTGGGGGAGCAATCAGCCCCAGCATTTT
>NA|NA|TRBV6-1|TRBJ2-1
CASRAAANEQFF
TGTGCCAGCCGAGCGGCCGCCAATGAGCAGTTCTTC
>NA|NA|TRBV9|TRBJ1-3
CASSADLSSGNTIYF
TGTGCCAGCAGCGCAGACCTATCCTCTGGAAACACCATATATTTT
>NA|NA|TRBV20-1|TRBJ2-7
CSARDRDTTYEQYF
TGCAGTGCTAGAGATCGAGACACTACCTACGAGCAGTACTTC
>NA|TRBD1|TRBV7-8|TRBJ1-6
CASSLGGQDSPLHF
TGTGCCAGCAGCTTAGGAGGACAGGATTCACCCCTCCACTTT
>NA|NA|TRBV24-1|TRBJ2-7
CATSDLGDGTYEQYF
TGTGCCACCAGTGATTTGGGGGACGGTACCTACGAGCAGTACTTC
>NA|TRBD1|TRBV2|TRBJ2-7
CASSAGQTIYEQYF
TGTGCCAGCAGTGCGGGACAGACTATCTACGAGCAGTACTTC
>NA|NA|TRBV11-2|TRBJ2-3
CASSSYAQGADTQYF
TGTGCCAGCAGCTCCTACGCCCAGGGTGCCGATACGCAGTATTTT
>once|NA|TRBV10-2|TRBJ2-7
CASSETLQQYF
TGCGCCAGCAGTGAGACCCTTCAGCAGTACTTC
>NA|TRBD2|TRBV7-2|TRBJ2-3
CASSPGTSSPDTQYF
TGTGCCAGCAGCCCCGGGACTAGCTCACCGGATACGCAGTATTTT